This T cell receptor beta chain stems from a study of T cell responses to AZD1222 COVID-19 vaccine (dated by TCRdb to the early 2020s). About the full investigation: AZD1222 recipients with second doses at about 4 weeks or about 12 weeks were pooled, because spike-specific TCR depth and breadth did not differ between schedules. TCR sequencing covered some 250 trial participants: around 210 given two doses of AZD1222 and 26 given two doses of MenACWY control vaccine. Trial participants were enrolled into age subgroups of 18-55, 56-69 and 70-plus years, which contained about 150, 27 and 61 TCR-sequenced participants, respectively. On the study overall, not on this receptor specifically: Because no samples from the day 14 peak response were available, repertoires could be characterized only after the peak T cell response. CD4 TCRs associated with the vaccine covered the entire spike protein, and the dominant responses were in regions 160-218 and 743-854. A significant rise in spike-specific TCR breadth and depth was observed after two AZD1222 doses relative to day 0 and relative to MenACWY recipients. Reportedly, close to half of the unique spike-specific TCRs recognized epitopes lying outside the regions that are mutated in the B.1.351 and B.1.1.7 variants. Only 5 to 7 AZD1222 recipients were SARS-CoV-2 seropositive at baseline, limiting conclusions about previously exposed vaccinees. Participants were mostly white British, with more females than males. The authors suggested clonal diversity may have been underestimated. In the small 56-69-year group, the increase in depth fell short of significance, most likely because of low power.

The CDR3 regions of human TCRbeta chains were analyzed by immunosequencing. As for the authors' bioinformatics: TCRs in the repertoires were matched against a reference library of SARS-CoV-2-specific TCRs that had been generated with the MIRA antigen-specificity platform. Breadth was defined as the fraction of unique TCRs that were SARS-CoV-2-associated. Depth was defined as the fraction of total T cells that were SARS-CoV-2-associated. Using the MIRA data, each spike-specific TCR was mapped to the spike region that the TCR reacts to and placed in a CD4 or CD8 class. Log10-transformed breadth and depth values were compared by one-way ANOVA with Sidak's multiple comparisons tests. TCRdb took this table from immuneACCESS and kept in-frame rearrangements with V and J called. Such tables lack part of the clones; where checked against another copy, unresolved V genes explain under half of the gap, and the rest is unexplained. Clone size and the V and J calls come from that table; the DNA yielded D and trimming. Counted in this sample were roughly 96,000 clones; approximately 88% of them appeared once. The top ten hold about 3% of the sample.

CDR1 and CDR2 (SGDLS, YYNGEE) derive from the germline V gene. The CDR3 sequence holds 13 residues, the cysteine and phenylalanine included. Of all the DNA, just the CDR3 is kept, 39 bases in frame from base 1. V is reduced by 0 bases and J by 3 bases, leaving a spacing of 5 bases between them. Note on this clone: No cognate antigen has been identified for it. No base qualities exist here, and no much larger clone lies one base off it.

Explained via the paper, the time point label denotes: baseline before first vaccination. Samples from vaccinated people were obtained from the UK trials COV001 and COV002, which included a single-blind randomized controlled phase 2/3 trial of AZD1222 (ChAdOx1 nCoV-19) in healthy adults. Trial participant PBMC samples were collected at day 0 and day 28 after the second dose for TCRbeta chain sequencing. The chain uses TRBV9 and TRBJ2-3; the D gene identity is not certain. The sequencing used peripheral blood, collected on day 0 of AZD1222 vaccination. This clonotype originated in an adult in good health. The CDR3 has the sequence CASSVALTDTQYF. The sequence in DNA is TGTGCCAGCAGCGTAGCTCTGACAGATACGCAGTATTTT.